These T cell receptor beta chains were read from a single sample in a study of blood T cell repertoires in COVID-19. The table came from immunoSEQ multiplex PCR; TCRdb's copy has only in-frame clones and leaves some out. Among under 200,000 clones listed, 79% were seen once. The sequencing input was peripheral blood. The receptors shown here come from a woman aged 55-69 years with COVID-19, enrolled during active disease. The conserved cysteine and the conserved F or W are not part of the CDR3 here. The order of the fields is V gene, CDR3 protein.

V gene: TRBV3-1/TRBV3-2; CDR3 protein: ASSQTWDSSGAF
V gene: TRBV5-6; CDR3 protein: ASSLVGGSADTQY
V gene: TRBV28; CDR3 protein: ASSSVYGYT
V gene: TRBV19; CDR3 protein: ASSPFRTGGGYEQY
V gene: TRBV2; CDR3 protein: ASGKRDLTDTQY
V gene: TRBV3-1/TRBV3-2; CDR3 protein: ASSQDRGARAKNIQY
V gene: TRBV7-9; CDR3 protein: ASSPRWDRGHEQF
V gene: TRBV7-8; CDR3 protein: ASSSLKLAGEETQY
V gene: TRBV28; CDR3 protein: ASSVRVLGNTIY
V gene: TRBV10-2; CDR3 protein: ASTTLAGAAYEQY
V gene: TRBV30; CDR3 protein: AWSVSGNLGKYGYT
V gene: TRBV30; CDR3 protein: AWSETTRSEQY
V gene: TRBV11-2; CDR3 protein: ASSWRTGAGELF
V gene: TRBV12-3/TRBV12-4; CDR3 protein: ASSPLRDTEAF
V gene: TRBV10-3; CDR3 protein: AIASGTDGYT
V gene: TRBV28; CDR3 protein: ASSSGYRNSPLH
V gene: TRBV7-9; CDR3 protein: ASSFRWAFKAF
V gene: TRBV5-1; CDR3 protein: ASSLVFFARNTEAF
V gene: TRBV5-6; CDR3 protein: ASSSRVNAYEQY
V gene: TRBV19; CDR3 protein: ASSTPGTASPSGNTIY
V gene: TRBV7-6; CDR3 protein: ASSRTSGSYNEQF
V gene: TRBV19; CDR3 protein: ASSRTSGVQETQY
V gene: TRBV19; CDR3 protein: ASSRPGALVEQPQH
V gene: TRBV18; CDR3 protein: ASSPETSGGAPDTQY
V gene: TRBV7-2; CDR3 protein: ASSRTRDRGLETQY
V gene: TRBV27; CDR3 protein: ASSPSTGDSNQPQH